Presented here are 3 T cell receptor beta chains from one specimen sequenced in a study of blood T cell repertoires in COVID-19. Only in-frame clones appear in the TCRdb table, and some are missing; sequencing was by immunoSEQ multiplex PCR. This sample has 200,000 to 300,000 clones; approximately 81% occur once, and the top ten carry around 4.2%. The source material was peripheral blood. Source of these receptors: a man aged 60 to 75 with acute or convalescent COVID-19.

V is TRBV10-2 and J is TRBJ2-3; D gene ambiguous. The germline V and J ends were trimmed by 3 bases and 0 bases, with 7 bases remaining between them. The CDR3 runs to 14 residues. Per germline, CDR1 WSHSY and CDR2 SAAADI. The CDR3, as DNA: TGCGCCAGCAGTGAATTGTCGAGCACAGATACGCAGTATTTT. This sequence encodes CASSELSSTDTQYF.

Points on this clone: At one of its ends the junction is not consistent with the germline gene, which may arise from a read error. The chain carries TRBV7-7 and TRBJ2-5, with 7 bases matching TRBD1. Per germline, CDR1 SSHAT and CDR2 FNYEAQ (reference sequence). CDR3 length: 14 residues. CDR3 nucleotides: TGTGCTAGCAGTCGGGACAGCATGCAAGAGACCCAGTACTTC. This sequence encodes CASSRDSMQETQYF.

This chain uses TRBV4-1 with TRBJ2-1; TRBD2 matches 8 bases. The CDR3 is made up of 16 amino acids. Germline CDR1 and CDR2: MGHRA and YSYEKL. V lost 1 base and J lost 4; bases outside the gene matches: 6. This chain's CDR3 is CASSQVLSGSYNEQFF. CDR3 DNA: TGCGCCAGCAGCCAAGTTCTGAGCGGGAGTTACAATGAGCAGTTCTTC.